Listed here are 7 T cell receptor beta chains from one sample, sequenced in a study of blood T cells in healthy people across ages. The authors ran a second PCR of roughly 6 to 11 cycles using a sample-barcoded 5' primer and a J-beta primer mix. MiXCR, run by TCRdb on the 5' RACE reads, gives a single entry per CDR3 protein. Of about 640,000 distinct CDR3 sequences in the sample, approximately 40% were seen once. Sequencing was performed on blood. The receptors were sampled from a man of 80 years or more in good health.

This clonotype was recorded a few times. This rearrangement joins TRBV24-1 to TRBJ2-1, with 8 bases identical to TRBD2. There are 15 residues in the CDR3. The germline V gene has CDR1 KGHDR and CDR2 SFDVKD. V shed 6 bases and J 10 bases; nucleotides not matched to a gene: 13. The chain's CDR3 is CATSSPSGSYREQFF. Here the CDR3 DNA reads TGTGCCACCAGTTCACCCAGCGGGAGTTATAGGGAGCAGTTCTTC.

CDR3: CASSQGLGPAGGNIQYF. CDR3 sequence (DNA): TGTGCCAGCAGCCAAGGTTTGGGCCCCGCGGGGGGTAACATTCAGTACTTC. The rearrangement links TRBV4-2 to TRBJ2-4; TRBD2 agrees at 8 bases. CDR3 length equals 17 residues. J gave up 7 bases and V 1 base, and 12 bases lay outside the gene matches. Germline V lookup: CDR1 LGHNA, CDR2 YNFKEQ.

In this sample, this clonotype turned up once. The chain links TRBV7-2 to TRBJ1-1; a weak D match, TRBD1 (5 bases). CDR1 is SGHTA and CDR2 is FQGNSA in the germline V gene. The CDR3 spans 13 residues. Trimming shortened V by 11 bases and J by 0 bases, and 13 bases separated the two germline ends. CDR3: CAGTRQMNTEAFF. The CDR3 DNA is TGTGCCGGCACCAGACAGATGAACACTGAAGCTTTCTTT.

The chain recombines TRBV6-5 with TRBJ1-2; TRBD1 agrees at 8 bases. This CDR3 spans 14 amino acids. Germline trimming cut 8 bases from V and 8 bases from J; bases unmatched to any gene: 13. CDR1 and CDR2 from the germline V gene are MNHEY and SVGAGI. CDR3 nucleotide sequence: TGTGCCAGCGCCCCAATGACAGGGGATGGCGGCTACACCTTC. It is translated as CASAPMTGDGGYTF.

A few counts support this clonotype. The CDR3 protein is CASSFSPGGVRGTQYF. Written as DNA, the CDR3 is TGTGCCAGCAGTTTTTCCCCAGGGGGTGTACGGGGGACCCAGTACTTC. The V call is TRBV27, the J call TRBJ2-7, with 7 bases that match TRBD1. The J call may not be correct, given that the DNA end is closer to TRBJ2-5. This CDR3 is built from 16 residues. Germline CDR1 and CDR2: MNHEY and SMNVEV (reference sequence).

This clonotype was seen only a few times. The DNA of the CDR3 is TGTGCCAGCAGCGTCATAGCGGATGGAAACAATGAGCAGTTCTTC. It is translated as CASSVIADGNNEQFF. The rearrangement joins TRBV3-1 to TRBJ2-1; the D gene is possibly TRBD2 (6 bases). CDR1 is LGHDT, CDR2 YNNKEL, per germline (reference sequence). The V end lost 5 bases, the J end lost 5 bases, and 16 bases lay between the germline ends. This CDR3 comprises 15 residues.

The rearrangement links TRBV20-1 to TRBJ2-1, with D perhaps TRBD1 (6 bases). V lost 0 bases to trimming and J lost 8 bases, with 14 bases between them. The germline V gene encodes CDR1 DFQATT and CDR2 SNEGSKA (reference sequence). The CDR3 has 14 amino acids. In nucleotides, the CDR3 is TGCAGTGCTAGAGAGTCTACAGGGCTTCATGAGCAGTTCTTC. Its translation is CSARESTGLHEQFF.